Below, 19 T cell receptor beta chains from the same sample are listed, as sequenced in a study of blood T cell repertoires in COVID-19 (dated by TCRdb to 2020 to 2022). Libraries were made using the immunoSEQ multiplex PCR assay. The immuneACCESS repertoire file appears here via TCRdb, limited to in-frame rearrangements. These files lack a portion of the clones; in checked studies, under half of the deficit traces to unresolved V genes, and the cause of the others is not known. This sample holds some 350,000 clones; about 88% were observed only once. Almost 3% of the sample lies in the top ten. Sequencing was performed on PBMCs or T cells enriched from blood (not recorded which). All receptors derive from a young woman who had recovered from COVID-19.

The chain couples TRBV5-1 to TRBJ2-3; 14 nucleotides align to TRBD2. The germline V gene has CDR1 SGHRS and CDR2 YFSETQ. The trim removed 3 bases at V and 3 bases at J, leaving 6 bases unmatched. The CDR3 runs to 17 residues. The chain's CDR3 is CASSSRTSGGPTDTQYF. The CDR3 nucleotides read TGCGCCAGCAGCTCCCGGACTAGCGGGGGGCCTACAGATACGCAGTATTTT.

V usage is TRBV11-2 and J usage is TRBJ2-1, with 7 bases lining up with TRBD2. The V gene end was trimmed by 3 bases and the J gene end by 10 bases; junction bases not matched to a gene: 3. CDR3 length: 12 residues. Germline V gene data show CDR1 as SGHAT and CDR2 as FQNNGV. CDR3 DNA sequence: TGTGCCAGCAGCTTCGGGACTACCGAGCAGTTCTTC. As protein: CASSFGTTEQFF.

The chain uses TRBV18 and TRBJ2-7; TRBD1 matches at 7 bases. CDR1 and CDR2 (germline): KGHSH, LQKENI. The CDR3 covers 14 residues. V shed 4 bases, J shed 2 bases, and the junction held 5 bases outside the gene matches. The DNA for the CDR3 is TGTGCCAGCTCACAGCCGGGACAGCCCTACGAGCAGTACTTC. The encoded protein is CASSQPGQPYEQYF.

The chain carries TRBV4-1 and TRBJ2-1; 10 nucleotides agree with TRBD2. The germline V gene has CDR1 MGHRA and CDR2 YSYEKL. Trimming removed 6 bases from V and 8 bases from J; junction bases left unmatched: 10. CDR3 length: 15 residues. In nucleotides, the CDR3 is TGCGCCAGCAGTTACGGGACTAGCGCAAGGGATGAGCAGTTCTTC. This encodes CASSYGTSARDEQFF.

This clone was counted a single time. This rearrangement joins TRBV30 to TRBJ2-5; possibly TRBD1 for D (5 bases). The CDR3 is made up of 12 amino acids. Trimming pared 4 bases from V and 2 bases from J, leaving 8 bases between. Germline V gives CDR1 GTSNPN, CDR2 SVGIG (reference sequence). CDR3 amino acids: CAWTGLQETQYF. The CDR3 nucleotides read TGTGCCTGGACAGGGCTACAAGAGACCCAGTACTTC.

The gene calls are TRBV5-6 and TRBJ2-1; unclear D gene. The V and J ends lost 4 bases and 6 bases respectively, with 14 bases between them. Germline V CDR1 and CDR2: SGHDT, YYEEEE. The CDR3 runs to 14 residues. The CDR3: CASSGLGEANEQFF. The CDR3 nucleotides read TGTGCCAGCAGCGGCCTAGGAGAGGCCAATGAGCAGTTCTTC.

This clone showed up just a few times. Here the CDR3 DNA reads TGCGCCAGCAGCTTTATGCAGTTCAATGAGCAGTTCTTC. Translation: CASSFMQFNEQFF. The gene calls are TRBV5-1 and TRBJ2-1; D is unclear. Germline CDR1 SGHRS, CDR2 YFSETQ. CDR3 length equals 13 residues. Trimming cost V 2 bases and J 6 bases, with 9 bases left between them. The full variable domain, with the rest looked up from reference TRBV5-1 and TRBJ2-1, is KAGVTQTPRYLIKTRGQQVTLSCSPISGHRSVSWYQQTPGQGLQFLFEYFSETQRNKGNFPGRFSGRQFSNSRSEMNVSTLELGDSALYLCASSFMQFNEQFFGPGTRLTVL.

This sequence joins TRBV5-1 and TRBJ2-1, with a weak D call TRBD2 (6 bases). Germline V gene sequence: CDR1 SGHRS, CDR2 YFSETQ. The length of the CDR3 is 14 residues. Between the trimmed V and J ends, which lost 4 bases and 9 bases, there was a span of 17 bases. Written as DNA, the CDR3 is TGCGCCAGCAGCCCCCAGACTAGTTTCCTTGAGCAGTTCTTC. This gives the protein CASSPQTSFLEQFF.

This chain links TRBV12-3 or TRBV12-4 with TRBJ2-7, with D hard to call. Deletions cut 0 bases from V and 7 bases from J, with 10 bases between. This CDR3 is built from 13 residues. The CDR3 DNA sequence: TGTGCCAGCAGTTTAGCGCTAAGTTGGGAGCAGTACTTC. This sequence encodes CASSLALSWEQYF.

The chain recombines TRBV7-9 with TRBJ2-7; possible D gene TRBD1, 5 bases. CDR3 length: 14 residues. In germline, CDR1 is SEHNR, CDR2 FQNEAQ (reference sequence). Between the trimmed V and J ends, which lost 5 bases and 2 bases, there was a span of 13 bases. This CDR3 is CASSVTTGTYEQYF. In DNA, the CDR3 is TGTGCCAGCAGCGTAACTACAGGTACCTACGAGCAGTACTTC.

J is TRBJ2-5 and V is TRBV7-2; D perhaps matches TRBD2 (6 bases). The CDR3 length is 15 residues. Trimming stripped 3 bases from V and 4 bases from J, with 15 bases between. Germline V gene sequence: CDR1 SGHTA, CDR2 FQGNSA. The CDR3 loop reads CASSLDYTKIETQYF. The CDR3 DNA follows: TGTGCCAGCAGCTTGGACTACACCAAGATAGAGACCCAGTACTTC.

The V and J genes are TRBV27 and TRBJ1-2; TRBD1 might be the D (6 bases). The CDR3 is 13 residues long. Germline V gene data show CDR1 as MNHEY and CDR2 as SMNVEV (reference sequence). Deletions cut 8 bases from V and 2 bases from J, with 12 bases between. The CDR3 is CASFWGQNYGYTF. The CDR3 DNA reads TGTGCCAGCTTTTGGGGGCAGAACTATGGCTACACCTTC.

The chain has TRBV5-6 and TRBJ2-1; D ambiguous. Germline V gene data show CDR1 as SGHDT and CDR2 as YYEEEE. The CDR3 totals 11 residues. Trimming stripped 4 bases from V and 3 bases from J, with 2 bases between. CDR3 residues: CASSLYNEQFF. The CDR3 DNA is TGTGCCAGCAGCCTCTACAATGAGCAGTTCTTC.

The chain joins TRBV5-1 to TRBJ1-2, with 7 bases fitting TRBD1. Trimming removed 3 bases from V and 2 bases from J; junction bases left unmatched: 4. Germline-derived CDR1 and CDR2 are SGHRS and YFSETQ. The length of the CDR3 is 14 residues. CDR3: CASSWGQLNYGYTF. The DNA of the CDR3 is TGCGCCAGCAGCTGGGGACAGCTAAACTATGGCTACACCTTC.

The rearrangement joins TRBV18 to TRBJ1-1; 7 nucleotides align to TRBD1. The CDR3 is 16 amino acids. Germline loops: CDR1 KGHSH, CDR2 LQKENI. Trimming removed 3 bases from V and 3 bases from J; junction bases left unmatched: 10. The chain's CDR3 is CASSPQLLGGDTEAFF. In DNA form, the CDR3 reads TGTGCCAGCTCACCCCAGTTATTAGGGGGCGACACTGAAGCTTTCTTT. The entire variable domain, with the rest obtained from reference TRBV18 and TRBJ1-1, is as follows: NAGVMQNPRHLVRRRGQEARLRCSPMKGHSHVYWYRQLPEEGLKFMVYLQKENIIDESGMPKERFSAEFPKEGPSILRIQQVVRGDSAAYFCASSPQLLGGDTEAFFGQGTRLTVV.

The chain recombines TRBV5-1 with TRBJ1-4; 12 bases map to TRBD1. The trim removed 4 bases at V and 1 base at J, leaving 8 bases unmatched. The CDR3 is 18 amino acids. Per the germline V gene, CDR1 is SGHRS and CDR2 is YFSETQ. CDR3 region: CASSPGTGGWGTNEKLFF. CDR3 sequence (DNA): TGCGCCAGCAGCCCCGGGACAGGGGGCTGGGGAACTAATGAAAAACTGTTTTTT.

This clone was observed a few times. This chain uses TRBV27 with TRBJ2-7; D is perhaps TRBD1 (6 bases). The germline V gene has CDR1 MNHEY and CDR2 SMNVEV (reference sequence). Trimming stripped 6 bases from V and 2 bases from J, with 8 bases between. CDR3 size: 12 residues. The CDR3 loop reads CASSQGPYEQYF. The DNA for the CDR3 is TGTGCCAGCAGCCAGGGGCCCTACGAGCAGTACTTC.

V gene TRBV5-1 combines with J gene TRBJ1-6, with 7 bases that match TRBD1. The length of the CDR3 is 15 residues. V lost 4 bases to trimming and J lost 10 bases; unmatched junction nucleotides: 11. Germline CDR1 is SGHRS and CDR2 is YFSETQ. The CDR3 sequence: CASSLRQGEGSPLHF. The DNA for the CDR3 is TGCGCCAGCAGCCTACGACAGGGAGAAGGGTCACCCCTCCACTTT.

The chain uses TRBV12-3 or TRBV12-4 and TRBJ2-2; no clear D. The CDR3 extends over 11 amino acids. Trimming pared 3 bases from V and 7 bases from J, leaving 3 bases between. This CDR3 reads CASSFIGELFF. CDR3 nucleotide sequence: TGTGCCAGCAGTTTTATCGGGGAGCTGTTTTTT.